A selection of T cell receptor beta chains follows, all from one sample in a study of human T cells and chemical hapten exposure. TCRdb processed the RACE reads anew with MiXCR; each CDR3 protein has one entry. There are some 360,000 distinct CDR3 sequences in the sample; 5% to 6.5% occur only once, and just over 2.5% lies in the top ten. The source material was whole blood, sampled in connection with sensitization to the hapten diphenylcyclopropenone (DPC). The receptor source for this set is a woman in her 50s with alopecia areata. Some clones in this sample may be carry-over from other donors' samples. Both conserved end residues are part of each CDR3. A D gene is named only where the DNA matches it firmly. Not all rows give a size; the values are once, few, many and, for expanded clones, a class.

TRBV27	TRBJ2-1	TRBD1	-	CASSSGQGRPNEQFF	TGTGCCAGCAGTTCGGGACAGGGGCGCCCCAATGAGCAGTTCTTC
TRBV7-9	TRBJ2-3	TRBD2	few	CASRTLAGGGDTQYF	TGTGCCAGCAGGACCTTAGCGGGAGGGGGAGATACGCAGTATTTT
TRBV20-1	TRBJ2-7	TRBD1	-	CSATGTGTYEQYF	TGCAGTGCTACCGGGACAGGGACCTACGAGCAGTACTTC
TRBV28	TRBJ2-3	TRBD2	many	CAASSGRRDTQYF	TGTGCCGCCTCTAGCGGGAGAAGAGATACGCAGTATTTT
TRBV4-1	TRBJ1-1	-	many	CASSQEGGLVTEAFF	TGCGCCAGCAGCCAAGAGGGGGGGCTGGTCACTGAAGCTTTCTTT
TRBV15	TRBJ1-4	-	many	CATSRDWQSSTNEKLFF	TGTGCCACCAGCAGAGATTGGCAATCCTCAACTAATGAAAAACTGTTTTTT
TRBV28	TRBJ1-1	-	few	CASGSTGEVKAFF	TGTGCCAGCGGGTCTACCGGGGAGGTAAAAGCTTTCTTT
TRBV12-3/TRBV12-4	TRBJ1-6	TRBD1	many	CASSLRPDRGSPLHF	TGTGCCAGCAGTTTACGCCCTGACAGGGGTTCACCCCTCCACTTT
TRBV4-2	TRBJ1-1	-	many	CASSQVSGDTEAFF	TGTGCCAGCAGCCAAGTGTCCGGGGACACTGAAGCTTTCTTT
TRBV7-6	TRBJ2-3	TRBD2	many	CASTRTSGGPDTQYF	TGTGCCAGCACGCGGACTAGCGGGGGACCAGATACGCAGTATTTT
TRBV12-3/TRBV12-4	TRBJ2-3	-	many	CASRIRATDTQYF	TGTGCCAGCCGGATAAGGGCCACAGATACGCAGTATTTT
TRBV20-1	TRBJ2-3	TRBD1	-	CSASSPGQTSTDTQYF	TGCAGTGCTAGTAGTCCGGGACAGACTAGCACAGATACGCAGTATTTT
TRBV20-1	TRBJ1-6	TRBD1	-	CSARVSGTDNSPLHF	TGCAGTGCTAGAGTATCCGGGACAGATAATTCACCCCTCCACTTT
TRBV29-1	TRBJ2-3	TRBD2	many	CSVEGGTGTSTDTQYF	TGCAGCGTTGAGGGGGGGACCGGTACTAGCACAGATACGCAGTATTTT
TRBV12-3/TRBV12-4	TRBJ2-7	-	many	CASSFGLAQYF	TGTGCCAGCAGTTTCGGGCTAGCCCAGTACTTC
TRBV9	TRBJ2-1	TRBD2	-	CASSVSGMGDEQFF	TGTGCCAGCAGCGTGAGCGGGATGGGCGATGAGCAGTTCTTC
TRBV7-2	TRBJ2-3	TRBD1	-	CASSPKGGAGTDTQYF	TGTGCCAGCAGCCCCAAAGGGGGCGCTGGCACAGATACGCAGTATTTT
TRBV5-1	TRBJ2-1	-	many	CASRGLDLYNEQFF	TGCGCCAGCAGGGGGCTGGACCTTTACAATGAGCAGTTCTTC
TRBV27	TRBJ2-6	TRBD1	many	CASQGAESINVLTF	TGTGCCTCCCAGGGGGCGGAATCTATCAACGTCCTGACTTTC
TRBV29-1	TRBJ2-5	-	-	CSVERQNEETQYF	TGCAGCGTTGAACGACAGAACGAAGAGACCCAGTACTTC
TRBV6-2/TRBV6-3	TRBJ2-2	-	-	CASRLITGELFF	TGTGCCAGCAGACTAATAACCGGGGAGCTGTTTTTT
TRBV7-9	TRBJ1-1	-	-	CASSSEVGTEAFF	TGTGCCAGCAGCTCCGAGGTGGGCACTGAAGCTTTCTTT
TRBV10-3	TRBJ2-5	-	-	CAISESSLAAQYF	TGTGCCATCAGTGAGTCCAGCCTGGCGGCCCAGTACTTC
TRBV12-3/TRBV12-4	TRBJ2-5	-	many	CASSPLVETQYF	TGTGCCAGCAGCCCACTAGTGGAGACCCAGTACTTC
TRBV7-8	TRBJ2-1	TRBD2	few	CASSLVGRASYNEQFF	TGTGCCAGCAGCTTAGTGGGGAGGGCTTCCTACAATGAGCAGTTCTTC
TRBV11-2	TRBJ2-7	TRBD1	-	CASSSTGILEQYF	TGTGCCAGCAGCTCGACAGGGATTCTCGAGCAGTACTTC
TRBV3-1	TRBJ2-3	-	-	CASSYRFAGTGIRSTQYF	TGTGCCAGCAGCTACCGCTTTGCCGGGACTGGGATCAGGAGTACGCAGTATTTT
TRBV5-6	TRBJ2-7	-	many	CASSPAGILTYEQYF	TGTGCCAGCAGCCCAGCGGGTATACTAACCTACGAGCAGTACTTC
TRBV12-3/TRBV12-4	TRBJ2-3	-	few	CASRLGTLETQYF	TGTGCCAGCAGGCTAGGGACTCTGGAGACGCAGTATTTT
TRBV20-1	TRBJ2-1	TRBD2	many	CSATSGIFYNEQFF	TGCAGTGCTACTAGCGGGATATTCTACAATGAGCAGTTCTTC
TRBV6-6	TRBJ2-7	TRBD1	-	CASNQPGQGNHEQYF	TGTGCCAGCAATCAGCCGGGACAGGGGAACCACGAGCAGTACTTC
TRBV6-6	TRBJ2-5	-	few	CASIAMGETQYF	TGTGCCAGCATTGCCATGGGTGAGACCCAGTACTTC
TRBV11-3	TRBJ2-1	TRBD2	few	CASSSRTSFYNEQFF	TGTGCCAGCAGCTCGCGGACTAGCTTCTACAATGAGCAGTTCTTC
TRBV10-2	TRBJ1-1	-	-	CASSPGGHTEAFF	TGCGCCAGCAGCCCGGGGGGCCACACTGAAGCTTTCTTT
TRBV5-6	TRBJ2-5	TRBD1	-	CASSEGTGGKTQYF	TGTGCCAGCAGCGAAGGGACAGGGGGAAAGACCCAGTACTTC
TRBV5-1	TRBJ1-5	-	many	CASSSDRDQPQHF	TGCGCCAGCAGCTCGGACAGAGATCAGCCCCAGCATTTT